Shown below are 6 T cell receptor beta chains from a single sample sequenced in a study of beta chain features in type 1 diabetes. Findings and caveats of the study: In every one of the four CD4+ subsets, TCRB CDR3s were moderately but significantly shorter in Type 1 diabetes patients.

The antigens these receptors bind are not known. The investigators reverse transcribed all of the isolated RNA, so they sequenced expressed TCRB transcripts. Clones were read by immunoSEQ multiplex PCR, and TCRdb kept only the in-frame ones, dropping some. The sample includes some 350,000 clones, about 14% of them seen just once. The sequencing sample was made of naive CD4+ T cells from blood. These receptors all come from a woman aged 18-30 years with type 1 diabetes.

V gene TRBV30 combines with J gene TRBJ1-5; 12 nucleotides line up with TRBD1. This CDR3 spans 18 amino acids. Germline lookup yields CDR1 GTSNPN and CDR2 SVGIG (reference sequence). The ends lost 2 bases at V and 6 bases at J; junction bases unmatched: 14. This CDR3 is CAWSLGQGATWYGQPQHF. The CDR3, as DNA: TGTGCCTGGAGTTTGGGACAGGGGGCGACTTGGTACGGTCAGCCCCAGCATTTT. The whole variable domain, filled in from reference TRBV30 and TRBJ1-5, reads SQTIHQWPATLVQPVGSPLSLECTVEGTSNPNLYWYRQAAGRGLQLLFYSVGIGQISSEVPQNLSASRPQDRQFILSSKKLLLSDSGFYLCAWSLGQGATWYGQPQHFGDGTRLSIL.

The V call is TRBV7-3, the J call TRBJ2-2, with TRBD2 matching over 9 bases. Germline CDR1 SGHTA, CDR2 FQGTGA. The CDR3 runs to 15 residues. The trim removed 5 bases at V and 0 bases at J, leaving 1 base unmatched. CDR3 DNA sequence: TGTGCCAGCAGCGTAGCGGGAGCGAACACCGGGGAGCTGTTTTTT. It translates to CASSVAGANTGELFF.

This clone was seen a handful of times. The J gene is TRBJ1-1, the V gene TRBV7-2; D might be TRBD1 (6 bases). Germline V CDR1 and CDR2: SGHTA, FQGNSA. The V end lost 5 bases, the J end lost 6 bases, and 19 bases lay between the germline ends. The CDR3 loop spans 15 amino acids. For the CDR3, the DNA is TGTGCCAGCAGCCTTCTAGGGGCAGGGGAAGCTGAAGCTTTCTTT. Translating it yields CASSLLGAGEAEAFF. Complete variable domain (other parts from reference TRBV7-2 and TRBJ1-1): GAGVSQSPSNKVTEKGKDVELRCDPISGHTALYWYRQSLGQGLEFLIYFQGNSAPDKSGLPSDRFSAERTGGSVSTLTIQRTQQEDSAVYLCASSLLGAGEAEAFFGQGTRLTVV.

This clone was detected only a few times. Other DNA sequences in the sample encode the same CDR3. The rearrangement joins TRBV18 to TRBJ2-7; 9 bases fit TRBD1. The CDR3 contains 15 residues. Germline V gene data show CDR1 as KGHSH and CDR2 as LQKENI. With V trimmed by 2 bases and J by 1 base, 3 bases remained unmatched. The CDR3 is CASSPGTGPSYEQYF. Here the CDR3 DNA reads TGTGCCAGCTCACCAGGGACAGGGCCTTCCTACGAGCAGTACTTC.

The rearrangement uses TRBV29-1 and TRBJ2-1; TRBD1 agrees at 7 bases. CDR1 SQVTM and CDR2 ANQGSEA come from the germline V gene. The junction had 15 bases not matched to a gene; V was cut back by 7 bases and J by 9 bases. This CDR3 is 14 amino acids long. The chain's CDR3 is CSADRDSRAREQFF. DNA of the CDR3: TGCAGCGCCGACCGGGACAGTCGTGCCCGTGAGCAGTTCTTC.

The V gene is TRBV5-1, the J gene TRBJ2-3, with 7 bases lining up with TRBD1. V dropped 4 bases and J dropped 0; count of bases not matched to a gene: 8. CDR3 length: 16 residues. CDR1 and CDR2 (germline): SGHRS, YFSETQ. The CDR3 is CASSPGTGASTDTQYF. The CDR3 DNA is TGCGCCAGCAGCCCTGGAACAGGGGCTAGCACAGATACGCAGTATTTT. The variable domain in full, with the rest retrieved from reference TRBV5-1 and TRBJ2-3, is KAGVTQTPRYLIKTRGQQVTLSCSPISGHRSVSWYQQTPGQGLQFLFEYFSETQRNKGNFPGRFSGRQFSNSRSEMNVSTLELGDSALYLCASSPGTGASTDTQYFGPGTRLTVL.